This TCR beta chain was obtained from a study of cytomegalovirus exposure and HLA in healthy donors. The study, taken as a whole, reports: Several of the most significant clusters appeared linked to common viral pathogens, based on a later analysis. Presence/absence analysis assumed near-uniform sequencing depth across donors. More clonal expansion characterized HLA-associated TCR beta chains than equally common others in a later analysis.

In the PCR, 60 Vbeta and 13 Jbeta primers were used. Generated by immunoSEQ multiplex PCR, the TCRdb table keeps only in-frame clones and is missing some. The listing records about 140,000 clones. About this clone: Its antigen is not identified.

The CDR3 runs 14 residues. V lost 3 bases and J lost 11, with 20 bases in between. Germline V gene lookup returns CDR1 LNHNV and CDR2 YYDKDF (reference sequence). The receptor comes from a woman aged 18-29 years in good health and CMV-seronegative. This chain uses TRBV15 with TRBJ2-7, with D perhaps matching TRBD1 (6 bases). The sequenced material came from PBMCs. CDR3 in amino acids: CATSRASGTRSEYV. The CDR3 bases are TGTGCCACCAGCAGGGCCTCCGGGACAAGATCTGAGTACGTC.